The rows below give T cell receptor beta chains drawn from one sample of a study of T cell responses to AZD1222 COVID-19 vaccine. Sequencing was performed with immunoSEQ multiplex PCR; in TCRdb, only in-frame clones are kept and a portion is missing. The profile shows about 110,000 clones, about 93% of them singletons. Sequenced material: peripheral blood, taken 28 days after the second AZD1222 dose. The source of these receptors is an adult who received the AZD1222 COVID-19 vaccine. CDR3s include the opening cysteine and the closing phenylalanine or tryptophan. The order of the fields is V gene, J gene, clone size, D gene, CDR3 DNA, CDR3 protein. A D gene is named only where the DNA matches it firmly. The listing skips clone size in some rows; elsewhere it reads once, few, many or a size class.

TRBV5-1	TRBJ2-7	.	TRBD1	TGCGCCAGCAGCTTGGCCATAGGGACAGGCTCCTACGAGCAGTACTTC	CASSLAIGTGSYEQYF
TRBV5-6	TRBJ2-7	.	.	TGTGCCAGCAGCACCAGAAACGAGCAGTACTTC	CASSTRNEQYF
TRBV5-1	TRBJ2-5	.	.	TGCGCCAGCAGCTTGGGGACTGGCCGACCAGAGACCCAGTACTTC	CASSLGTGRPETQYF
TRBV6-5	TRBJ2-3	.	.	TGTGCCAGCAGTTACTCAGGAGACGCCACAGATACGCAGTATTTT	CASSYSGDATDTQYF
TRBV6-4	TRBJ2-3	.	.	TGTGCCAGCAGTGACGGGACAACTAGCACAGATACGCAATATTTT	CASSDGTTSTDTQYF
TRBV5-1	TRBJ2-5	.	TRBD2	TGCGCCAGCAGCCTGGGACTAGCGGGGGTGGAGACCCAGTACTTC	CASSLGLAGVETQYF
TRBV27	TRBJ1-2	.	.	TGTGCCAGCAGTCCAGGGGTTGGGGTTAACTATGGCTACACCTTC	CASSPGVGVNYGYTF
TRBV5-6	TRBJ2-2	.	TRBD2	TGTGCCAGCAGCCTAGCGGGCTGGAGCACCGGGGAGCTGTTTTTT	CASSLAGWSTGELFF
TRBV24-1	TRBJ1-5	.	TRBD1	TGTGCCACCAGTGATGGGAAAAACAGGGGATGGAATCAGCCCCAGCATTTT	CATSDGKNRGWNQPQHF
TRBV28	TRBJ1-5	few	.	TGTGCCAGCAGTCCCCGCTGGGCCAGGGTTGATCAGCCCCAGCATTTT	CASSPRWARVDQPQHF
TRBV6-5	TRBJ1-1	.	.	TGTGCCAGCAGCGACTACCGACGAAGGGGGACTGAAGCTTTCTTT	CASSDYRRRGTEAFF
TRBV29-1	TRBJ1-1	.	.	TGCAGCGTTGTGAGAAGTGAAGCTTTCTTT	CSVVRSEAFF
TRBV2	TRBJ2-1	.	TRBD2	TGTGCCAGCAGGCCGGGACTAGCGGGAGCTTCCTTCTCCTACAATGAGCAGTTCTTC	CASRPGLAGASFSYNEQFF
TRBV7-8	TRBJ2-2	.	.	TGTGCCAGCAGCTTAGGCCACTCGGTGAACACCGGGGAGCTGTTTTTT	CASSLGHSVNTGELFF
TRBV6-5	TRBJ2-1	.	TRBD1	TGTGCCAGCAGTTACTCGACAGGGGGACACAATGAGCAGTTCTTC	CASSYSTGGHNEQFF
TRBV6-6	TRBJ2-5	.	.	TGTGCCAGCAGTTACTGGGCAGAAGAGACCCAGTACTTC	CASSYWAEETQYF
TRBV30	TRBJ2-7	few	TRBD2	TGTGCCTGGAAGGCCCCTAGCGGGAGCCTAAGGACCTACGAGCAGTACTTC	CAWKAPSGSLRTYEQYF
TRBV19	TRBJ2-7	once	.	TGTGCCAGTAGTATACTGGGCAGCGAGCAGTACTTC	CASSILGSEQYF
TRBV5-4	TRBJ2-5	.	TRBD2	TGTGCCAGCAGCCCACTAGCGGGGCCGAAAGAGACCCAGTACTTC	CASSPLAGPKETQYF
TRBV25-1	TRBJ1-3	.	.	TGTGCCAGCAGTGAGCCGAGACCGTCGGACACCATATATTTT	CASSEPRPSDTIYF
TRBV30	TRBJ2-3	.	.	TGTGCCTGGACGCCCCGCACAGATACGCAGTATTTT	CAWTPRTDTQYF
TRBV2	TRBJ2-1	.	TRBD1	TGTGCCAGATCTAAACCCGGGACAGGGAACAATGAGCAGTTCTTC	CARSKPGTGNNEQFF
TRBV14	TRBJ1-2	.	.	TGTGCCAGCAGCCAACTTAGGGGAGTGGGTGGCTACACCTTC	CASSQLRGVGGYTF
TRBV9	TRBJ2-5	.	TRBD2	TGTGCCAGCAGCGTAGCTGGTCTAGCGGGAGGTGGTGAGACCCAGTACTTC	CASSVAGLAGGGETQYF
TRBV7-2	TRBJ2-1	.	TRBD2	TGTGCCAGCAGCTGGACTAGATTGAGCTCCTACAATGAGCAGTTCTTC	CASSWTRLSSYNEQFF
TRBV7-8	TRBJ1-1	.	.	TGTGCCAGCAGCTTAGTTGGCGGTGAAGCTTTCTTT	CASSLVGGEAFF
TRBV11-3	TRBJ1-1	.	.	TGTGCCAGCAGCTTAAACGGCCAGATGAACACTGAAGCTTTCTTT	CASSLNGQMNTEAFF
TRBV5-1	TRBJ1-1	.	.	TGCGCCAGCAGCTTTAGCAGGGAGTCCACTGAAGCTTTCTTT	CASSFSRESTEAFF
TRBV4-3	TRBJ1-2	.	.	TGCGCCAGCAGCCAAGAGCGAGGCCAAAACTATGGCTACACCTTC	CASSQERGQNYGYTF
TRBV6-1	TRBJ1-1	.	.	TGTGCCAGCAGTGAACCCTCCCTGAACACTGAAGCTTTCTTT	CASSEPSLNTEAFF
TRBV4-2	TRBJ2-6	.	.	TGTGCCAGCAGCCGAGGCTTACGGGGGGCGGTCGGGGCCAACGTCCTGACTTTC	CASSRGLRGAVGANVLTF
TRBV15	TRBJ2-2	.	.	TGTGCCACCAGCAGACCCAACACCGGGGAGCTGTTTTTT	CATSRPNTGELFF
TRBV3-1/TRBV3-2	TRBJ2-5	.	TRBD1	TGTGCCAGCAGCCAAGCAGGGGGAGAGACCCAGTACTTC	CASSQAGGETQYF
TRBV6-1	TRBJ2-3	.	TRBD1	TGTGCCAGCAGTGAATCCCCAGGGGGAGGCACAGATACGCAGTATTTT	CASSESPGGGTDTQYF
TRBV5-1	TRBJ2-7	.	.	TGCGCCAGCAGCTTGGCCGTCCTCTCCTACGAGCAGTACTTC	CASSLAVLSYEQYF
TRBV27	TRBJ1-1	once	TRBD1	TGTGCCAGCAGTTTATCGACAGGGGGGAACACTGAAGCTTTCTTT	CASSLSTGGNTEAFF
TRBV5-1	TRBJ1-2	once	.	TGCGCCAGCAGCAACGGTCGTAGTAACTATGGCTACACCTTC	CASSNGRSNYGYTF
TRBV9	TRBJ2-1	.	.	TGTGCCAGCAGCGTAGCGCAGAATGAGCAGTTCTTC	CASSVAQNEQFF
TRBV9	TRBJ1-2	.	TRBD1	TGTGCCAGCAGCCTTGAAATAGGACAGGACTTCTATGGCTACACCTTC	CASSLEIGQDFYGYTF
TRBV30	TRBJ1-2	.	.	TGTGCCTGGAGATCGGGAGGAAAGGCCCCCGAGGTTTACTATGGCTACACCTTC	CAWRSGGKAPEVYYGYTF
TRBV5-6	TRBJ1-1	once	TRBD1	TGTGCCAGCAGCCATCGGACAGGGCTTAAGAGCACTGAAGCTTTCTTT	CASSHRTGLKSTEAFF
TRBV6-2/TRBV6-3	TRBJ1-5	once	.	TGTGCCAGCAGCCTGAGCGGGGACACTGGCAATCAGCCCCAGCATTTT	CASSLSGDTGNQPQHF
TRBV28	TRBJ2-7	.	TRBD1	TGTGCCAGCAGTTTACTGACAGGGGGCGGTTCGTACGAGCAGTACTTC	CASSLLTGGGSYEQYF
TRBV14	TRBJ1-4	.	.	TGTGCCAGCAGCCAAGAACGACGTAATGAAAAACTGTTTTTT	CASSQERRNEKLFF
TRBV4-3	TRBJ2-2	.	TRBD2	TGCGCCAGCAGCCGGACTAGCATATTAACCGGGGAGCTGTTTTTT	CASSRTSILTGELFF
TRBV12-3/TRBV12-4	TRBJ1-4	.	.	TGTGCCAGCAGTTTCGAGGTGGGGTTACTGTTTTTT	CASSFEVGLLFF
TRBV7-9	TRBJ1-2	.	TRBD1	TGTGCCAGCAGTGAAGGGGTGAGGACAGGGGGCTGGACCGACTATGGCTACACCTTC	CASSEGVRTGGWTDYGYTF
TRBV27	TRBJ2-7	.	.	TGTGCCAGCAGTTTATCGGGGGCTGGGGGCGAGCAGTACTTC	CASSLSGAGGEQYF
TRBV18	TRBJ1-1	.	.	TGTGCCAGCTCACCGACAGGGAACACTGAAGCTTTCTTT	CASSPTGNTEAFF
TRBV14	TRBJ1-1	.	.	TGTGCCAGCAGCGTCCGGATTAACACTGAAGCTTTCTTT	CASSVRINTEAFF
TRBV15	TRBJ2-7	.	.	TGTGCCACCAGCAGAGGAGGACCCCTCGAGCAGTACTTC	CATSRGGPLEQYF
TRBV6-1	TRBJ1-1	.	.	TGTGCCAGCAGTGAGATGTACAGGGTCGAAGAGACTGAAGCTTTCTTT	CASSEMYRVEETEAFF
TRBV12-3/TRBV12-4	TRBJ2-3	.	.	TGTGCCAGCAGCCCCCCAACAGATACGCAGTATTTT	CASSPPTDTQYF